Given below is one T cell receptor (beta chain) in context. Its antigen is unidentified. The source of the sample is a study of T-cell memory formation after mild COVID-19. The CDR3 loop spans 12 amino acids. Germline V gene data show CDR1 as SQVTM and CDR2 as ANQGSEA. Trimming removed 4 bases at V and 3 bases at J, with 10 bases between. Study observations and caveats: Contracting CD4+ clones lay largely in CM and EM, with CD8+ ones residing in EMRA. Pre-infection memory harbored some responding clones, suggesting cross-reactive memory joined.

TCRdb re-called the 5' RACE reads through MiXCR, storing one row per CDR3 protein. Of nearly 200,000 distinct CDR3 sequences listed, around 18% are singletons. The sample was PBMCs or a T cell subset sorted from them (not recorded which). The V call is TRBV29-1, the J call TRBJ2-7; D remains unclear. The sequence came from an adult woman who had mild COVID-19 (a few samples of this study predate the infection). Cell type and time point are not known. The DNA of the CDR3 is TGCAGCGTTGCCGGTTCCGGCTACGAGCAGTACTTC. Its translation is CSVAGSGYEQYF.